Shown below are 29 T cell receptor beta chains from a single sample sequenced in a study of CD4 T cells in relation to SARS-CoV-2 and coronaviruses. The assay was immunoSEQ multiplex PCR, and TCRdb's table has in-frame clones only and misses some. The table records 20,000 to 30,000 clones, over 65% of them present only once. Before the COVID-19 pandemic, during about 2010-2018, CD4+ T cells were taken from unexposed donors. After about 10 days of culture, CD4+ T cells were isolated. The antigens for these receptors are not known. The sequencing sample was made of CD4+ T cells from PBMCs, cultured in vitro. The receptor set was obtained from a human donor in good health.

This clone appeared once. The chain recombines TRBV6-6 with TRBJ2-7, with unresolved D. Per germline, CDR1 MNHNY and CDR2 SVGAGI (reference sequence). CDR3 length: 16 residues. V lost 5 bases to trimming and J lost 4 bases, with 21 bases between them. The CDR3 nucleotides read TGTGCCAGCAGTCCCCCGGTTTCCGAGGTGTATTACGAGCAGTACTTC. Translated, it gives CASSPPVSEVYYEQYF.

The V gene is TRBV5-1, the J gene TRBJ1-2; D possibly corresponds to TRBD1 (6 bases). The germline gives CDR1 SGHRS, CDR2 YFSETQ. Trimming took off 4 bases at V and 7 bases at J, with 17 bases between the two ends. This CDR3 is built from 14 residues. CDR3: CASSHRAQGFGYTF. The CDR3 DNA follows: TGCGCCAGCAGCCACCGCGCTCAGGGGTTTGGCTACACCTTC. Drawing the rest from reference TRBV5-1 and TRBJ1-2, the complete variable domain is KAGVTQTPRYLIKTRGQQVTLSCSPISGHRSVSWYQQTPGQGLQFLFEYFSETQRNKGNFPGRFSGRQFSNSRSEMNVSTLELGDSALYLCASSHRAQGFGYTFGSGTRLTVV.

J is TRBJ1-6 and V is TRBV10-2; TRBD1 matches 9 bases. V was clipped by 3 bases and J by 0 bases; unmatched bases: 6. CDR3 length: 18 residues. CDR1 is WSHSY and CDR2 is SAAADI in the germline V gene. Here the CDR3 reads CASSERTGASSYNSPLHF. The CDR3 coding sequence is TGCGCCAGCAGTGAACGGACAGGGGCGAGCTCCTATAATTCACCCCTCCACTTT.

This chain connects TRBV19 to TRBJ1-6, with D uncertain. CDR1 is LNHDA and CDR2 is SQIVND in the germline V gene (reference sequence). The V end lost 3 bases, the J end lost 9 bases, and 9 bases lay between the germline ends. The CDR3 loop spans 13 amino acids. CDR3 bases: TGTGCCAGTAGTATTTACCCTGGTTCACCCCTCCACTTT. It specifies CASSIYPGSPLHF.

The chain links TRBV6-5 to TRBJ2-3, with TRBD2 matching over 10 bases. Germline V gene data show CDR1 as MNHEY and CDR2 as SVGAGI. The V and J ends lost 6 bases and 5 bases, in that order; junction bases with no gene match: 8. CDR3 length: 15 amino acids. The CDR3 region is CASSESGRAGDTQYF. DNA for the CDR3: TGTGCCAGCAGCGAGAGCGGGAGGGCCGGAGATACGCAGTATTTT.

V and J are TRBV19 and TRBJ1-5; 10 bases map to TRBD1. Per germline, CDR1 LNHDA and CDR2 SQIVND (reference sequence). J gave up 7 bases and V 1 base, and 7 bases lay outside the gene matches. This CDR3 comprises 16 residues. CDR3 in amino acids: CASSIAGQGLGQPQHF. The CDR3 DNA follows: TGTGCCAGTAGTATAGCGGGACAGGGGCTGGGGCAGCCCCAGCATTTT.

This clone was counted between two and nine times. The gene calls are TRBV4-1 and TRBJ1-5, with TRBD1 identical over 7 bases. This CDR3 region has 13 residues. J lost 7 bases, V lost 10 bases, and 10 bases had no gene match. Germline assignment: CDR1 MGHRA and CDR2 YSYEKL. The CDR3 reads CAKGGRRGQPQHF. Here the CDR3 DNA reads TGCGCCAAAGGGGGCCGGAGAGGGCAGCCCCAGCATTTT.

The rearrangement uses TRBV20-1 and TRBJ1-1; D is unresolved. The CDR3 contains 13 residues. V lost 3 bases to trimming and J lost 3 bases, with 11 bases between them. Per the germline V gene, CDR1 is DFQATT and CDR2 is SNEGSKA (reference sequence). DNA of the CDR3: TGCAGTGCTAGTATGAACAGTGACACTGAAGCTTTCTTT. It is translated as CSASMNSDTEAFF.

This chain links TRBV9 with TRBJ2-7, with 10 bases matching TRBD2. The germline gives CDR1 SGDLS, CDR2 YYNGEE. V was pared by 0 bases and J by 4 bases, with 7 bases of the junction left unmatched. This CDR3 spans 16 amino acids. DNA for the CDR3: TGTGCCAGCAGCGTAGGTCCCCTAGCGGGAGCGTACGAGCAGTACTTC. Amino acids: CASSVGPLAGAYEQYF.

The CDR3 region is CASSETGQVEGGEAFF. The CDR3 DNA reads as TGTGCCAGTAGTGAGACAGGGCAGGTCGAAGGTGGTGAAGCTTTCTTT. V and J are TRBV19 and TRBJ1-1, with 7 bases lining up with TRBD1. This CDR3 contains 16 residues. The germline V gene has CDR1 LNHDA and CDR2 SQIVND (reference sequence). Trimming cost V 5 bases and J 7 bases; bases outside gene matches: 16. Supplemented by reference TRBV19 and TRBJ1-1, the full variable domain reads DGGITQSPKYLFRKEGQNVTLSCEQNLNHDAMYWYRQDPGQGLRLIYYSQIVNDFQKGDIAEGYSVSREKKESFPLTVTSAQKNPTAFYLCASSETGQVEGGEAFFGQGTRLTVV.

This chain joins TRBV4-1 and TRBJ2-1; the match to TRBD1 covers 10 bases. Losses at the gene ends were 1 base for V and 5 bases for J; bases not matched to a gene: 2. CDR3 size: 15 residues. Per the germline V gene, CDR1 is MGHRA and CDR2 is YSYEKL. In DNA form, the CDR3 reads TGCGCCAGCAGCCAAGGAGGGACAGGGGACAATGAGCAGTTCTTC. Its protein product is CASSQGGTGDNEQFF.

This chain connects TRBV7-9 to TRBJ1-2; 7 bases are a match to TRBD1. The germline V gene encodes CDR1 SEHNR and CDR2 FQNEAQ (reference sequence). V dropped 1 base and J dropped 5; count of bases not matched to a gene: 10. The CDR3 length is 16 residues. The CDR3: CASSLGTTAGGYGYTF. CDR3 DNA: TGTGCCAGCAGCTTAGGAACCACTGCAGGGGGGTATGGCTACACCTTC.

The V and J genes are TRBV19 and TRBJ1-6; the D gene is possibly TRBD1 (6 bases). The CDR3 extends over 18 amino acids. The germline V and J ends were trimmed by 3 bases and 0 bases, with 15 bases remaining between them. Germline V CDR1 and CDR2: LNHDA, SQIVND (reference sequence). Written as DNA, the CDR3 is TGTGCCAGTAGTATGGCGGCAGGGACAAGCTCCTATAATTCACCCCTCCACTTT. Its protein product is CASSMAAGTSSYNSPLHF.

The genes are TRBV3-1 (or the pseudogene TRBV3-2) and TRBJ1-4; no clear D gene. CDR3 length: 13 residues. CDR1 and CDR2 from the germline V gene are LGHDT and YNNKEL (reference sequence). Trimming cost V 1 base and J 6 bases, with 6 bases left between them. The CDR3 loop is CASSQGADEKLFF. The DNA for the CDR3 is TGTGCCAGCAGCCAAGGGGCCGATGAAAAACTGTTTTTT.

This clone was detected a few times. The genes are TRBV7-3 and TRBJ2-3; TRBD2 is a possible D gene (6 bases). From germline, CDR1 is SGHTA and CDR2 FQGTGA. The germline V and J ends were trimmed by 6 bases and 0 bases, with 16 bases remaining between them. This CDR3 is built from 16 residues. CDR3 residues: CASSRQAGASTDTQYF. The DNA for the CDR3 is TGTGCCAGCAGTCGTCAAGCGGGCGCTAGCACAGATACGCAGTATTTT. The full variable domain, in which reference TRBV7-3 and TRBJ2-3 provide the parts outside the CDR3, is GAGVSQTPSNKVTEKGKYVELRCDPISGHTALYWYRQSLGQGPEFLIYFQGTGAADDSGLPNDRFFAVRPEGSVSTLKIQRTERGDSAVYLCASSRQAGASTDTQYFGPGTRLTVL.

CDR3 region: CATSEFRKNRGDTQYF. The CDR3 coding sequence is TGTGCCACCAGTGAGTTCAGAAAGAACAGGGGTGATACGCAGTATTTT. This chain joins TRBV24-1 and TRBJ2-3; 7 nucleotides match TRBD1. The CDR3 covers 16 residues. CDR1 and CDR2 from the germline V gene are KGHDR and SFDVKD. Trimming cost V 4 bases and J 6 bases; bases outside gene matches: 12.

This clone occurred once. The rearrangement joins TRBV6-6 to TRBJ1-2; no firm D call. Trimming removed 7 bases at V and 4 bases at J, with 22 bases between. CDR3 length equals 16 residues. Germline V gene data show CDR1 as MNHNY and CDR2 as SVGAGI (reference sequence). In nucleotides, the CDR3 is TGTGCCAGCACCGCGATGGGGAAAGGGTATGGCTATGGCTACACCTTC. Residues: CASTAMGKGYGYGYTF.

CDR3 nucleotides: TGTGCCAGCAGTTCGCGGACTAGCGGGTACACAGATACGCAGTATTTT. The encoded protein is CASSSRTSGYTDTQYF. The V call is TRBV6-5, the J call TRBJ2-3; 11 nucleotides agree with TRBD2. This CDR3 comprises 16 residues. After removal of 4 bases from V and 2 bases from J, the junction contained 5 bases not matched to a gene. CDR1 is MNHEY and CDR2 is SVGAGI in the germline V gene.

The J gene is TRBJ2-1, the V gene TRBV7-2, with 12 bases lining up with TRBD2. With 4 bases clipped from V and 8 bases from J, the junction kept 6 bases outside the gene matches. There are 15 residues in the CDR3. CDR1 and CDR2 from the germline V gene are SGHTA and FQGNSA. This CDR3 is CASSYATSGSDEQFF. In DNA form, the CDR3 reads TGTGCCAGCAGCTACGCGACTAGCGGGAGCGATGAGCAGTTCTTC.

The chain is built from TRBV21-1 and TRBJ2-7; the D segment call TRBD2 is taken from the table without a DNA check. TRBV21-1 is flagged as a pseudogene. This CDR3 spans 9 amino acids. The CDR3, as DNA: TGTGCCAGCTCCGGCGAGCAGTACTTC. Its protein product is CASSGEQYF.

The genes are TRBV3-1 (or the pseudogene TRBV3-2) and TRBJ2-1, with 7 bases fitting TRBD1. The CDR3 has 12 amino acids. V lost 5 bases and J lost 7; bases outside the gene matches: 2. From germline, CDR1 is LGHDT and CDR2 YNNKEL (reference sequence). CDR3 protein: CASSTRGNEQFF. In DNA, the CDR3 is TGTGCCAGCAGCACCAGGGGGAATGAGCAGTTCTTC.

This clone was recorded once. V gene TRBV7-3 combines with J gene TRBJ2-5; D might be TRBD1 or TRBD2, each matching 5 bases. With 1 base removed from V and 6 bases from J, the gap between germline ends came to 6 bases. CDR1 is SGHTA, CDR2 FQGTGA, per germline. The CDR3 covers 12 residues. The CDR3 spells CASSLRGQTQYF. The CDR3 nucleotides read TGTGCCAGCAGCTTAAGGGGACAGACCCAGTACTTC.

The chain is built from TRBV5-6 and TRBJ2-3; TRBD2 aligns across 13 bases. Trimming removed 3 bases from V and 1 base from J; junction bases left unmatched: 8. The CDR3 extends over 18 amino acids. Per the germline V gene, CDR1 is SGHDT and CDR2 is YYEEEE. The CDR3 sequence is CASSSGLAGYTGTDTQYF. The CDR3 bases are TGTGCCAGCAGCTCGGGACTAGCGGGATATACGGGCACAGATACGCAGTATTTT.

This sequence joins TRBV5-4 and TRBJ2-1; 11 bases line up with TRBD2. The length of the CDR3 is 15 residues. The germline gives CDR1 SGHNT, CDR2 YYREEE (reference sequence). V was pared by 8 bases and J by 4 bases, with 8 bases of the junction left unmatched. The CDR3 nucleotides read TGTGCCAGTAGAACCGGGACTAGCGGATACAATGAGCAGTTCTTC. It codes for CASRTGTSGYNEQFF.

V gene TRBV30 combines with J gene TRBJ2-6; maybe TRBD2 (7 bases). Trimming took 0 bases from V and 2 from J, leaving 8 bases between them. Germline-derived CDR1 and CDR2 are GTSNPN and SVGIG (reference sequence). The CDR3 is 15 residues long. The DNA for the CDR3 is TGTGCCTGGAGTGTAGGGGGGGCTGGGGCCAACGTCCTGACTTTC. This gives the protein CAWSVGGAGANVLTF. The whole variable domain, filled in from reference TRBV30 and TRBJ2-6, reads SQTIHQWPATLVQPVGSPLSLECTVEGTSNPNLYWYRQAAGRGLQLLFYSVGIGQISSEVPQNLSASRPQDRQFILSSKKLLLSDSGFYLCAWSVGGAGANVLTFGAGSRLTVL.

This chain connects TRBV12-3 or TRBV12-4 to TRBJ1-1, with D unclear. CDR3 length: 13 residues. V gave up 2 bases and J gave up 1 base, with 5 bases separating them. The CDR3 DNA reads TGTGCCAGCAGTTTAATAAAGAACACTGAAGCTTTCTTT. Its protein is CASSLIKNTEAFF.

V is TRBV6-6 and J is TRBJ2-7; 8 bases map to TRBD1. The germline CDR1 and CDR2 sequences are MNHNY and SVGAGI (reference sequence). This CDR3 has 15 amino acids. The trim removed 0 bases at V and 4 bases at J, leaving 5 bases unmatched. In DNA, the CDR3 is TGTGCCAGCAGTTACTCGGACAGGGCTTCGTACGAGCAGTACTTC. This translates into CASSYSDRASYEQYF.

Only one count was recorded for this clone. The DNA for the CDR3 is TGTGCCAGCAGCCCCCTGGGAGTCGAAGCTTTCTTT. Translation: CASSPLGVEAFF. This sequence joins TRBV3-1 (or the pseudogene TRBV3-2) and TRBJ1-1; D not resolved. Germline V gene sequence: CDR1 LGHDT, CDR2 YNNKEL (reference sequence). This CDR3 region has 12 residues. V was pared by 4 bases and J by 8 bases, with 11 bases between.

V and J are TRBV5-1 and TRBJ2-2; no reliable D call. The CDR3 runs to 12 residues. Trimming cost V 2 bases and J 9 bases, with 8 bases left between them. Germline loops: CDR1 SGHRS, CDR2 YFSETQ. Here the CDR3 reads CASSLGGRELFF. The CDR3 coding sequence is TGCGCCAGCAGCTTAGGCGGCCGGGAGCTGTTTTTT.